Listed below are T cell receptor beta chains from one sample, sequenced in a study of shared clonotypes between healthy human individuals. Sequencing was performed with immunoSEQ multiplex PCR; in TCRdb, only in-frame clones are kept and a portion is missing. Among some 2 million clones listed, just under 95% were seen once. Material for sequencing was naive CD8+ T cells sorted from blood. The receptors here all came from a young man in good health. CDR3s leave out the opening cysteine and the closing phenylalanine or tryptophan. Fields, in order: V gene, CDR3 protein.

TRBV7-2 | ASSSGPSLRPGYT
TRBV5-8 | ASSFDVEGTEAF
TRBV4-3 | ASSQDLQQTYNEQF
TRBV4-3 | ASSQDPPELAGEDAGEQY
TRBV6-1 | ASSEGPTYEQY
TRBV7-9 | ASSYARDRGPEQY
TRBV5-8 | ASKNRDPGWGDTEAF
TRBV7-6 | ASSLAGTPEAF
TRBV6-5 | ASSLHQSQGYGYT
TRBV19 | ASSNSGELF
TRBV27 | ASRFGQGDYT
TRBV4-1 | ASATRLAQTDQETQY
TRBV2 | ASFDLGLAGQLGGELF
TRBV2 | ASGRTDYEQY
TRBV4-1 | ASSRVAGELF
TRBV27 | ASGTGNSPLH
TRBV5-8 | ASSEGFSNTEAF
TRBV30 | AWSVEGSPYEQY
TRBV19 | ASSSRDSTNEKLF
TRBV5-6 | ASSFATHQEGVETQY